Below, 27 T cell receptor beta chains from the same sample are listed, as sequenced in a study of shared clonotypes between healthy human individuals. Libraries were prepared by immunoSEQ multiplex PCR; TCRdb keeps only in-frame clonotypes and omits some of them. The table has some 2 million clones, roughly 94% seen once. The sequenced sample was naive CD4+ T cells sorted from blood. The subset here: CD45RA+ positively selected. Source of these receptors: a young man in good health.

The gene calls are TRBV2 and TRBJ2-3, with 10 bases matching TRBD1. The germline V gene has CDR1 SNHLY and CDR2 FYNNEI. Trimming took 6 bases from V and 1 from J; bases not matched to a gene: 16. This CDR3 is 19 amino acids long. The chain's CDR3 is CASSAVRDRGVKGTDTQYF. DNA of the CDR3: TGTGCCAGCAGCGCGGTTAGGGACAGGGGTGTTAAAGGCACAGATACGCAGTATTTT.

The rearrangement links TRBV6-1 to TRBJ2-7; D is ambiguous. The ends were cut back, 5 bases at V and 2 bases at J, with 10 bases in the middle. The CDR3 is made up of 13 amino acids. The germline gives CDR1 MNHNS, CDR2 SASEGT. The CDR3 here is CASSRTVTYEQYF. In DNA, the CDR3 is TGTGCCAGCAGTCGGACGGTAACCTACGAGCAGTACTTC.

The V gene is TRBV11-2, the J gene TRBJ2-5, with D maybe TRBD1 (6 bases). The CDR3 loop spans 16 amino acids. The germline V gene encodes CDR1 SGHAT and CDR2 FQNNGV. V was trimmed by 8 bases and J by 1 base, leaving 20 bases between them. In nucleotides, the CDR3 is TGTGCCAGCGGCAGGGGTCCCACGGTGCGCCAAGAGACCCAGTACTTC. Translating gives CASGRGPTVRQETQYF.

J is TRBJ1-2 and V is TRBV7-2; 9 nucleotides align to TRBD1. The CDR3 is made up of 15 amino acids. Looked up from germline, CDR1 is SGHTA and CDR2 is FQGNSA. With V trimmed by 1 base and J by 2 bases, 2 bases remained unmatched. The CDR3 is CASSLGGTGNYGYTF. In nucleotides, the CDR3 is TGTGCCAGCAGCTTAGGTGGGACAGGGAACTATGGCTACACCTTC.

The CDR3 nucleotides are TGTGCCAGCAGTGGGGCACAGGGAAACGAGCAGTACTTC. Translated: CASSGAQGNEQYF. The gene calls are TRBV13 and TRBJ2-7; D is possibly TRBD1 (6 bases). Germline CDR1 PRHDT, CDR2 FYEKMQ (reference sequence). The V gene lost 6 bases and the J gene lost 5 bases, with 14 bases spanning the gap. This CDR3 has 13 amino acids.

Note on this clone: Other nucleotide sequences from this sample produce the same CDR3. CDR3 in amino acids: CASSLQGYGYTF. In nucleotides, the CDR3 is TGCGCCAGCAGCTTACAGGGTTATGGCTACACCTTC. V and J are TRBV5-1 and TRBJ1-2; possibly TRBD1 for D (6 bases). Looked up from germline, CDR1 is SGHRS and CDR2 is YFSETQ. There are 12 residues in the CDR3. Trimming shortened V by 2 bases and J by 5 bases, and 7 bases separated the two germline ends.

This chain links TRBV29-1 with TRBJ1-1; D is possibly TRBD1 (5 bases). The germline V gene encodes CDR1 SQVTM and CDR2 ANQGSEA. The V gene lost 4 bases and the J gene lost 5 bases, with 17 bases spanning the gap. This CDR3 comprises 14 residues. This CDR3 is CSVALGGEWTEAFF. The CDR3 region has the DNA TGCAGCGTTGCCCTCGGGGGGGAGTGGACTGAAGCTTTCTTT.

This chain links TRBV7-2 with TRBJ2-1; TRBD2 matches at 8 bases. This CDR3 region has 14 residues. V lost 5 bases and J lost 7; bases outside the gene matches: 7. Germline V gene sequence: CDR1 SGHTA, CDR2 FQGNSA. DNA for the CDR3: TGTGCCAGCAGCGACCGCGGGGGGAGGAATGAGCAGTTCTTC. It specifies CASSDRGGRNEQFF. The variable domain in full, with the rest retrieved from reference TRBV7-2 and TRBJ2-1, is GAGVSQSPSNKVTEKGKDVELRCDPISGHTALYWYRQSLGQGLEFLIYFQGNSAPDKSGLPSDRFSAERTGGSVSTLTIQRTQQEDSAVYLCASSDRGGRNEQFFGPGTRLTVL.

This clone came up once. The chain has TRBV5-6 and TRBJ2-5; TRBD2 matches 9 bases. The CDR3 is 17 amino acids. CDR1 is SGHDT and CDR2 is YYEEEE in the germline V gene. J was trimmed by 3 bases and V by 0 bases; bases with no gene match: 9. CDR3 loop: CASSLGLAGKPKETQYF. The CDR3 DNA follows: TGTGCCAGCAGCTTGGGGCTAGCGGGGAAACCCAAAGAGACCCAGTACTTC. Based on the CDR3 plus reference TRBV5-6 and TRBJ2-5, the full variable domain is DAGVTQSPTHLIKTRGQQVTLRCSPKSGHDTVSWYQQALGQGPQFIFQYYEEEERQRGNFPDRFSGHQFPNYSSELNVNALLLGDSALYLCASSLGLAGKPKETQYFGPGTRLLVL.

V and J are TRBV27 and TRBJ1-5, with TRBD1 matching over 7 bases. The trim removed 6 bases at V and 6 bases at J, leaving 11 bases unmatched. Germline-derived CDR1 and CDR2 are MNHEY and SMNVEV (reference sequence). This CDR3 is 15 amino acids long. The CDR3 region is CASRLTGTKGQPQHF. The CDR3 region has the DNA TGTGCCAGCAGGTTGACAGGGACAAAGGGTCAGCCCCAGCATTTT.

The genes are TRBV7-2 and TRBJ2-5, with D possibly being TRBD2 (6 bases). Germline V gene data show CDR1 as SGHTA and CDR2 as FQGNSA. The ends were cut back, 1 base at V and 5 bases at J, with 11 bases in the middle. The CDR3 spans 14 residues. CDR3 in amino acids: CASSLVRGVETQYF. In DNA form, the CDR3 reads TGTGCCAGCAGCTTAGTACGCGGGGTGGAGACCCAGTACTTC.

The rearrangement uses TRBV11-2 and TRBJ2-5, with D hard to call. V dropped 3 bases and J dropped 1 base, with 12 bases sitting between them. The germline gives CDR1 SGHAT, CDR2 FQNNGV. The CDR3 consists of 15 residues. The CDR3 bases are TGTGCCAGCAGCTTGCGAGGAGCGTCCCAAGAGACCCAGTACTTC. Amino acid sequence: CASSLRGASQETQYF.

The rearrangement uses TRBV25-1 and TRBJ1-3, with D unclear. There are 14 residues in the CDR3. Deletions cut 1 base from V and 6 bases from J, with 10 bases between. Germline assignment: CDR1 MGHDK and CDR2 SYGVNS. The CDR3 region is CASSEFGVVNTIYF. CDR3 coding DNA: TGTGCCAGCAGTGAATTTGGGGTAGTAAACACCATATATTTT.

The V gene is TRBV28, the J gene TRBJ1-5, with no clear D. This CDR3 region has 15 residues. The V end was cut by 6 bases, the J end by 1 base, with 13 bases between. CDR1 is MDHEN, CDR2 SYDVKM, per germline. The CDR3 is CASSGPEMSNQPQHF. CDR3 sequence (DNA): TGTGCCAGCAGCGGACCTGAGATGAGCAATCAGCCCCAGCATTTT.

V is TRBV19 and J is TRBJ2-3, with D perhaps TRBD1 (5 bases). Looked up from germline, CDR1 is LNHDA and CDR2 is SQIVND (reference sequence). V lost 4 bases and J 2 bases, leaving 16 bases between the germline ends. This CDR3 is built from 16 residues. The CDR3 DNA is TGTGCCAGTAGTAAGGACACCTATCTCCACACAGATACGCAGTATTTT. Residues: CASSKDTYLHTDTQYF. The full variable domain, rest sourced from reference TRBV19 and TRBJ2-3, is DGGITQSPKYLFRKEGQNVTLSCEQNLNHDAMYWYRQDPGQGLRLIYYSQIVNDFQKGDIAEGYSVSREKKESFPLTVTSAQKNPTAFYLCASSKDTYLHTDTQYFGPGTRLTVL.

The V call is TRBV19, the J call TRBJ2-7; 7 bases are a match to TRBD2. The CDR3 sequence is 15 residues long. The germline V gene encodes CDR1 LNHDA and CDR2 SQIVND (reference sequence). The V gene end was trimmed by 5 bases and the J gene end by 2 bases; junction bases not matched to a gene: 9. CDR3 in DNA: TGTGCCAGTAGTTTCTCCGGGGGGATCCCCTACGAGCAGTACTTC. It encodes CASSFSGGIPYEQYF. Looking up the rest from reference TRBV19 and TRBJ2-7 gives the full variable domain: DGGITQSPKYLFRKEGQNVTLSCEQNLNHDAMYWYRQDPGQGLRLIYYSQIVNDFQKGDIAEGYSVSREKKESFPLTVTSAQKNPTAFYLCASSFSGGIPYEQYFGPGTRLTVT.

This clone is a singleton in its sample. The chain uses TRBV6-6 and TRBJ2-7; 7 bases are a match to TRBD1. Germline V gives CDR1 MNHNY, CDR2 SVGAGI (reference sequence). The CDR3 is 15 residues long. Trimming removed 6 bases from V and 1 base from J; junction bases left unmatched: 9. CDR3 in DNA: TGTGCCAGCAGCCCGGGACAGACAATTTCCTACGAGCAGTACTTC. Its translation: CASSPGQTISYEQYF.

With regard to this clone: Within the sample, other DNA sequences also encode this same CDR3. The chain combines TRBV7-2 with TRBJ1-5, with D possibly TRBD1 on 5 matching bases. This CDR3 is built from 14 residues. Germline lookup yields CDR1 SGHTA and CDR2 FQGNSA. Trimming shortened V by 1 base and J by 7 bases, and 11 bases separated the two germline ends. CDR3: CASSLVVGDQPQHF. DNA of the CDR3: TGTGCCAGCAGCTTAGTTGTAGGGGACCAGCCCCAGCATTTT.

The chain couples TRBV5-4 to TRBJ2-2, with D maybe TRBD1 (6 bases). The germline gives CDR1 SGHNT, CDR2 YYREEE (reference sequence). The CDR3 loop spans 17 amino acids. The V end was cut by 4 bases, the J end by 2 bases, with 18 bases between. The DNA for the CDR3 is TGTGCCAGCAGCCCCGACGGTAGGGGGACAAACACCGGGGAGCTGTTTTTT. Translated, it gives CASSPDGRGTNTGELFF.

On this clone: Other DNA sequences of this sample code for an identical CDR3. The chain has TRBV5-1 and TRBJ2-7; D uncertain. Trimming shortened V by 0 bases and J by 2 bases, and 9 bases separated the two germline ends. The CDR3 totals 14 residues. The germline V gene has CDR1 SGHRS and CDR2 YFSETQ. The CDR3 region has the DNA TGCGCCAGCAGCTTGGAGGGTGGACCCTACGAGCAGTACTTC. Its translation is CASSLEGGPYEQYF.

The chain recombines TRBV7-9 with TRBJ2-7, with 8 bases fitting TRBD1. Trimming removed 4 bases from V and 5 bases from J; junction bases left unmatched: 7. Germline V gives CDR1 SEHNR, CDR2 FQNEAQ (reference sequence). This CDR3 comprises 14 residues. The CDR3 DNA reads as TGTGCCAGCAGCTCGAGCGGACAGGGTGACGAGCAGTACTTC. It translates to CASSSSGQGDEQYF.

The V and J genes are TRBV11-3 and TRBJ2-1; 7 bases fit TRBD2. CDR3 length: 14 amino acids. Unmatched junction bases numbered 3, after V lost 1 base and J lost 6 bases. Germline assignment: CDR1 SGHNT and CDR2 YENEEA. CDR3 region: CASSLGGGFNEQFF. CDR3 bases: TGTGCCAGCAGCTTAGGGGGAGGGTTCAATGAGCAGTTCTTC.

This clone occurred once. The chain carries TRBV15 and TRBJ2-7; D is perhaps TRBD2 (5 bases). The CDR3 totals 13 residues. The V gene's germline CDR1 is LNHNV and CDR2 YYDKDF (reference sequence). The germline V and J ends were trimmed by 1 base and 6 bases, with 10 bases remaining between them. CDR3 residues: CATSRGEDSEQYF. CDR3 in DNA: TGTGCCACCAGCAGAGGAGAGGACTCCGAGCAGTACTTC. Full variable domain (outside the CDR3, taken from reference TRBV15 and TRBJ2-7): DAMVIQNPRYQVTQFGKPVTLSCSQTLNHNVMYWYQQKSSQAPKLLFHYYDKDFNNEADTPDNFQSRRPNTSFCFLDIRSPGLGDTAMYLCATSRGEDSEQYFGPGTRLTVT.

This chain connects TRBV13 to TRBJ2-3; 13 bases agree with TRBD2. This CDR3 is built from 18 residues. The J segment lost 0 bases and the V segment lost 8 bases, leaving 11 bases of the junction unmatched. Germline V CDR1 and CDR2: PRHDT, FYEKMQ (reference sequence). Here the CDR3 DNA reads TGTGCCAGCCGCGGGACTAGCGGGACCCGCGGTAGCACAGATACGCAGTATTTT. Amino acids: CASRGTSGTRGSTDTQYF.

The gene calls are TRBV2 and TRBJ1-5, with a possible D match to TRBD1 (5 bases). Between the trimmed V and J ends, which lost 6 bases and 9 bases, there was a span of 21 bases. CDR1 and CDR2 from the germline V gene are SNHLY and FYNNEI. This CDR3 has 15 residues. The CDR3 DNA follows: TGTGCCAGCAGACGGGAGGACACACAATATCGGCCCCAGCATTTT. Amino acid sequence: CASRREDTQYRPQHF.

V is TRBV28 and J is TRBJ2-7; 7 positions agree with TRBD1. Unmatched junction bases numbered 12, after V lost 1 base and J lost 6 bases. Germline V lookup: CDR1 MDHEN, CDR2 SYDVKM. The CDR3 extends over 16 amino acids. The CDR3 is CASSLYQNTGVSEQYF. The CDR3 DNA is TGTGCCAGCAGTTTATACCAGAACACAGGGGTTAGCGAGCAGTACTTC.

This sequence joins TRBV6-5 and TRBJ2-1; TRBD2 is a possible D gene (6 bases). V was shortened by 8 bases and J by 13 bases, with 21 bases between the two germline ends. The CDR3 is made up of 13 amino acids. Germline V gene lookup returns CDR1 MNHEY and CDR2 SVGAGI. CDR3 sequence: CASGLAAGGIQFF. In DNA form, the CDR3 reads TGTGCCAGCGGCTTAGCGGCGGGCGGAATACAGTTCTTC.